The text below deals with one T cell receptor beta chain. This sample is part of a study of early T cells in non-severe SARS-CoV-2 infection. About the research overall: Sequencing targeted bulk RNA from unsorted whole blood, leaving chains unpaired.

Unique molecular identifiers were affixed to single, distinct cDNA molecules. Using its own MiXCR run on the 5' RACE reads, TCRdb lists one record per CDR3 protein. The sample has about 70,000 distinct CDR3 sequences; around 10% are singletons. The germline CDR1 and CDR2 sequences are KGHSH and LQKENI. The CDR3 runs to 14 residues. The germline V and J ends were trimmed by 3 bases and 0 bases, with 5 bases remaining between them. What was sequenced was whole blood. This sequence was found in an adult who was a healthcare worker with PCR-confirmed SARS-CoV-2 infection or an uninfected control (not recorded which). The V gene is TRBV18, the J gene TRBJ2-2; D gene unclear. The CDR3 DNA is TGTGCCAGCTCACCTGTGGCGAACACCGGGGAGCTGTTTTTT. This gives the protein CASSPVANTGELFF.